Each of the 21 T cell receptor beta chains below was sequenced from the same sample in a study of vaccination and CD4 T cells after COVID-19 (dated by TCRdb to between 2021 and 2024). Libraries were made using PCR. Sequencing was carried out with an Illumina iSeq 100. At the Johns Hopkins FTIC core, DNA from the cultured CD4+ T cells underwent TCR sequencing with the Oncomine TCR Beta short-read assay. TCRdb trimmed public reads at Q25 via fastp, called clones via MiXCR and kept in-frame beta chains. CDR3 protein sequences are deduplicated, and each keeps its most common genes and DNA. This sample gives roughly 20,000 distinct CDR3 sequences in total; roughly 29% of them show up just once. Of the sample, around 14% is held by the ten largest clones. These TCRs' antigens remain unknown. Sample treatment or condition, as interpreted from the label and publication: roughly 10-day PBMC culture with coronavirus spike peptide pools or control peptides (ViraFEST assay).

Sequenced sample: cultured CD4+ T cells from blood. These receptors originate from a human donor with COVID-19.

The DNA of the CDR3 is TGTGCCAGCAGTCCAAGGACGGGGTCCAATCAGCCCCAGCATTTT. Protein product: CASSPRTGSNQPQHF. The chain is built from TRBV2 and TRBJ1-5; no clear D. The V gene's germline CDR1 is SNHLY and CDR2 FYNNEI. V was trimmed by 5 bases and J by 3 bases, leaving 14 bases between them. CDR3 length equals 15 residues.

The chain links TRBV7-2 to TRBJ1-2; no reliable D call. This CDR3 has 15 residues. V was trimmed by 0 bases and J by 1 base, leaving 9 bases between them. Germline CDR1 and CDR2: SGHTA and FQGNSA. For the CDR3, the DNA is TGTGCCAGCAGCTTAGCCAAGACCGTTAACTATGGCTACACCTTC. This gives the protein CASSLAKTVNYGYTF.

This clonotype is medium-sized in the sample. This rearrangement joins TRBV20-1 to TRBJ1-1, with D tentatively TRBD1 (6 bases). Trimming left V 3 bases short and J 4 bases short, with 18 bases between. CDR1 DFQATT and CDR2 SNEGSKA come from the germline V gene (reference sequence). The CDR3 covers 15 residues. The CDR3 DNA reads TGCAGTGCTAGTCTGGGGGGCGGATTACTCACTGAAGCTTTCTTT. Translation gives CSASLGGGLLTEAFF.

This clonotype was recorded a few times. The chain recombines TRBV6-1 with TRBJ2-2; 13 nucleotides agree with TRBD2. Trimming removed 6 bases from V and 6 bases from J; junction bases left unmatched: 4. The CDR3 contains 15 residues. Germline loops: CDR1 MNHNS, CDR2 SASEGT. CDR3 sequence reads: CASRGLAGAPGELFF. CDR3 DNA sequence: TGTGCCAGCAGAGGACTAGCGGGGGCCCCCGGGGAGCTGTTTTTT.

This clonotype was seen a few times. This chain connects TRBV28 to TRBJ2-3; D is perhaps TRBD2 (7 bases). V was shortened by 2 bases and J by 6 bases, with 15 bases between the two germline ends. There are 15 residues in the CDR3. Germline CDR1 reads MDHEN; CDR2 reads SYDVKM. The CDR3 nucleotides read TGTGCCAGCAGTTTAGCGGGGGCGGGGGCGGATACGCAGTATTTT. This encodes CASSLAGAGADTQYF.

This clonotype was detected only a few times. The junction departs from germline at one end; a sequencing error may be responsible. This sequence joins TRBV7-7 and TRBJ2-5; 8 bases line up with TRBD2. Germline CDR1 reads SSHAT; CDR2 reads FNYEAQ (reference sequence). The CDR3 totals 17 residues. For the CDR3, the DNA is TGTGCTAGCAGCCCTTTTGGCGGGGGGCCATCAGGAGAGACCCAGTACTTC. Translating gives CASSPFGGGPSGETQYF.

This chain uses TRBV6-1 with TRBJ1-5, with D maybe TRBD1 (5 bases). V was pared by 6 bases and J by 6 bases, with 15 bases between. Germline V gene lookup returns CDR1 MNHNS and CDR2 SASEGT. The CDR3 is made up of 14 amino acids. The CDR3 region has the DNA TGTGCCAGCAGGACGACAGAAGGTAGTCAGCCCCAGCATTTT. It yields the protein CASRTTEGSQPQHF.

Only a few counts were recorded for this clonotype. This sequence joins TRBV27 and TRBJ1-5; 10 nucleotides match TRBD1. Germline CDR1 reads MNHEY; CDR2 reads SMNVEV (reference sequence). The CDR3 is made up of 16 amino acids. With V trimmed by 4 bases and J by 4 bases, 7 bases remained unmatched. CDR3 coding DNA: TGTGCCAGCAGTTCGGGACAGGGGAGGGGGAATCAGCCCCAGCATTTT. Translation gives CASSSGQGRGNQPQHF.

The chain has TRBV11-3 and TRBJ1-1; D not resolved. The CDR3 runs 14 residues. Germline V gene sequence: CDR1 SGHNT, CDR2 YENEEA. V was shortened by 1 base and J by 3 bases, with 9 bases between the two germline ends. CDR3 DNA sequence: TGTGCCAGCAGCTTAGGTTGGGGTTACACTGAAGCTTTCTTT. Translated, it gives CASSLGWGYTEAFF.

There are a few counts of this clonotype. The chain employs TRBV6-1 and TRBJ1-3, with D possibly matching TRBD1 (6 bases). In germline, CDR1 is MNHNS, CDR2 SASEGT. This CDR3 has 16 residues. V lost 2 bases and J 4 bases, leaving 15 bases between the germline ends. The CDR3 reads CASSERARGIGNTIYF. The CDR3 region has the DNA TGTGCCAGCAGTGAAAGGGCCAGGGGAATAGGAAACACCATATATTTT.

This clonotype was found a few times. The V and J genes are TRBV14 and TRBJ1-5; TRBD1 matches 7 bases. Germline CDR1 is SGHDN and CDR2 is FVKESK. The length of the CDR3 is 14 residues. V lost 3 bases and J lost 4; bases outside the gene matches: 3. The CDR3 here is CASSQTGLNQPQHF. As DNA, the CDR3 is TGTGCCAGCAGCCAGACAGGGTTGAATCAGCCCCAGCATTTT.

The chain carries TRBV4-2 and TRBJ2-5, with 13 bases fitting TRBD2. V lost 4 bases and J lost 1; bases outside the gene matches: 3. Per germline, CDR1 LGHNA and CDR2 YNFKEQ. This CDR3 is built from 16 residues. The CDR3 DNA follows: TGTGCCAGCAGCCGAACTAGCGGGGGGGGCCAAGAGACCCAGTACTTC. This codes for CASSRTSGGGQETQYF.

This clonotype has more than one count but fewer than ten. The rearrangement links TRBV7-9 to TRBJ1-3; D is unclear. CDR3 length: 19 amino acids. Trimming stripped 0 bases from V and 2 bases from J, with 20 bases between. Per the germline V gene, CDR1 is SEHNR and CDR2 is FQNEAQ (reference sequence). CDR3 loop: CASSLARAWILGTGNTIYF. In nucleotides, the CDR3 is TGTGCCAGCAGCTTAGCGAGGGCCTGGATTTTGGGGACTGGAAACACCATATATTTT.

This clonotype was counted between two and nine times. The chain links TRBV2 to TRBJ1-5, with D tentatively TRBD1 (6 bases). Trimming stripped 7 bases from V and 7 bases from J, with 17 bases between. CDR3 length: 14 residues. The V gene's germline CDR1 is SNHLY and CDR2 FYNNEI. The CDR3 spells CASKLEQGGQPQHF. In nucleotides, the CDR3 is TGTGCCAGCAAACTAGAACAGGGAGGACAGCCCCAGCATTTT.

The CDR3, as DNA: TGTGCCAGCAGCCGCGGGACTAGCGGGGGGCAAGAGCAGTTCTTC. This encodes CASSRGTSGGQEQFF. J is TRBJ2-1 and V is TRBV5-8, with TRBD2 identical over 15 bases. CDR3 length equals 15 residues. Germline assignment: CDR1 SGHTS and CDR2 YDEGEE. The ends lost 4 bases at V and 10 bases at J; junction bases unmatched: 6.

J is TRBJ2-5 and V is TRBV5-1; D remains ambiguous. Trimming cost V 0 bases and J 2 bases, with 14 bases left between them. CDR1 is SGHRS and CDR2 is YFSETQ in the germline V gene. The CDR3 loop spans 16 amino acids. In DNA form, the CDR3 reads TGCGCCAGCAGCTTGGATTGGCGTAGCAAACAAGAGACCCAGTACTTC. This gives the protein CASSLDWRSKQETQYF.

CDR3 nucleotide sequence: TGCAGTGCTAGGTCCTCGGGGGGGACAGATACGCAGTATTTT. It codes for CSARSSGGTDTQYF. The chain carries TRBV20-1 and TRBJ2-3, with 8 bases that match TRBD2. V trimming: 3 bases; J trimming: 3 bases; junction bases outside the gene matches: 5. CDR1 and CDR2 (germline): DFQATT, SNEGSKA (reference sequence). The length of the CDR3 is 14 residues.

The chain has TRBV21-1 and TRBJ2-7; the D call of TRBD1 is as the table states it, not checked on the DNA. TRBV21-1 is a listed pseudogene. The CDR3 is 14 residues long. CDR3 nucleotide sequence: TGTGCCAGCAGCCCGCCGACAGGGGGCTACGAGCAGTACTTC. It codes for CASSPPTGGYEQYF.

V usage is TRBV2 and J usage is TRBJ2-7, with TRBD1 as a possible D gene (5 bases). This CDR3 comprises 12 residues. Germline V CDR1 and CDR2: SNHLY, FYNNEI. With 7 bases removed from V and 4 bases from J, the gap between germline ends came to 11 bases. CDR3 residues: CASTPDTYEQYF. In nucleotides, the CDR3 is TGTGCCAGCACCCCGGACACATACGAGCAGTACTTC.

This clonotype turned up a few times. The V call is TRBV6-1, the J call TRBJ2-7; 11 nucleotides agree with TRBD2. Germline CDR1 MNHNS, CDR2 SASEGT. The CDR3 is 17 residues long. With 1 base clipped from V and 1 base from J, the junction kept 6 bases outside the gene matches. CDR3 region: CASSEEGPSGGSYEQYF. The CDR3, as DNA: TGTGCCAGCAGTGAAGAGGGCCCTAGCGGGGGGTCCTACGAGCAGTACTTC.

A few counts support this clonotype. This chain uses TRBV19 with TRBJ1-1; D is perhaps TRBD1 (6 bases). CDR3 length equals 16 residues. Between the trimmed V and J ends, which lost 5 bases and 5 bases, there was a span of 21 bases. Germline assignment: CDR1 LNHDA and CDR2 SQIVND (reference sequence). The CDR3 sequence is CASSPLRGARKTEAFF. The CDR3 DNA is TGTGCCAGTAGTCCCCTCCGGGGGGCGAGGAAAACTGAAGCTTTCTTT.